The present entry profiles one T cell receptor (beta chain) with its context. Its antigen is currently unknown. Germline and junction disagree at one end, which may indicate a read error. No cell sorting was done before RNA was extracted from the tissue. The normal lung tissue was taken more than 3 cm from the tumor edge. This sample is part of a study of tumor and adjacent non-tumor tissue in lung cancer. Study details: The patients, around 9 men and several women, were roughly 30 to 85 with stage I to III disease. Notes on the study in general: Tumor TCR diversity, when higher, was linked to shorter survival. Tumor repertoires had a smaller top 100 clone share than normal lung.

The library came from three nested PCR rounds adapted from ARM-PCR protocols. TCRdb recomputed calls from the multiplex PCR reads with MiXCR, one row per CDR3 protein. The sample has 60,000 to 100,000 distinct CDR3 sequences, more than 65% seen once. The sample consisted of distant non-tumor lung tissue. The source is a man between 65 and 85 years old with non-small cell lung cancer.

As DNA, the CDR3 is TGTGCCAGCAGCTTAGGGACAGGTTCGCTCACCGGGGAACTGTTTTTT. Protein product: CASSLGTGSLTGELFF. The rearrangement joins TRBV13 to TRBJ2-2; a weak D match, TRBD1 (6 bases). CDR3 size: 16 residues. CDR1 PRHDT and CDR2 FYEKMQ come from the germline V gene (reference sequence).